The 7 T cell receptor beta chains presented below share a single source sample, sequenced in a study of lymphopenia after photon versus proton radiotherapy. The assay was immunoSEQ multiplex PCR, and TCRdb's table has in-frame clones only and misses some. The sample comprises 75,000 or so clones, about 83% of which are singletons, and over 1.2% rests with the top ten. The sequenced sample was peripheral blood, obtained from a patient treated with proton-based radiotherapy. These TCRs come from a man between 60 and 75 years old with pancreatic cancer.

This clone has just one count. The chain employs TRBV5-1 and TRBJ2-7, with 10 positions matching TRBD1. Per the germline V gene, CDR1 is SGHRS and CDR2 is YFSETQ. V gave up 4 bases and J gave up 5 bases; unmatched junction bases: 9. This CDR3 region has 15 residues. CDR3 residues: CASSRTGDRGHEQYF. The CDR3 nucleotides are TGCGCCAGCAGCAGAACCGGGGACAGGGGTCACGAGCAGTACTTC.

J is TRBJ2-5 and V is TRBV7-3; D not certain. The germline V gene encodes CDR1 SGHTA and CDR2 FQGTGA. Deletions cut 7 bases from V and 12 bases from J, with 15 bases between. The CDR3 sequence is 11 residues long. The CDR3 loop is CASTNKQPEYF. CDR3 in DNA: TGTGCCAGCACCAATAAGCAACCGGAGTACTTC.

The sample holds one count of this clone. V is TRBV28 and J is TRBJ2-7; the D gene is possibly TRBD2 (5 bases). There are 13 residues in the CDR3. Germline-derived CDR1 and CDR2 are MDHEN and SYDVKM. Trimming left V 6 bases short and J 0 bases short, with 9 bases between. The CDR3 is CASSRTASYEQYF. The CDR3, as DNA: TGTGCCAGCAGCCGGACTGCCTCCTACGAGCAGTACTTC.

The chain has TRBV6-5 and TRBJ2-2; possibly TRBD1 or TRBD2 for D (5 bases each). The CDR3 has 11 residues. Trimming stripped 5 bases from V and 13 bases from J, with 11 bases between. Looked up from germline, CDR1 is MNHEY and CDR2 is SVGAGI. Written as DNA, the CDR3 is TGTGCCAGCAGTGCCGGGGCTCGGCTGTTTTTT. Translated, it gives CASSAGARLFF.

V is TRBV2 and J is TRBJ2-7; D unclear. The CDR3 has 11 amino acids. The germline V gene encodes CDR1 SNHLY and CDR2 FYNNEI. V was shortened by 10 bases and J by 3 bases, with 10 bases between the two germline ends. DNA for the CDR3: TGTGCCACCGATAAGAACTACGAGCAGTACTTC. It specifies CATDKNYEQYF.

The rearrangement joins TRBV2 to TRBJ2-7; 10 positions match TRBD2. The CDR3 is 13 amino acids. Germline CDR1 and CDR2: SNHLY and FYNNEI. Trimming took 8 bases from V and 5 from J; bases not matched to a gene: 6. CDR3 sequence (DNA): TGTGCCAGCCAAGCGGGAGGGCTCGACGAGCAGTACTTC. Amino acids: CASQAGGLDEQYF.

This clone turned up a few times. The J gene is TRBJ1-1, the V gene TRBV18; TRBD1 matches at 8 bases. After removal of 8 bases from V and 3 bases from J, the junction contained 8 bases not matched to a gene. The CDR3 loop spans 14 amino acids. Germline V gene sequence: CDR1 KGHSH, CDR2 LQKENI. This chain's CDR3 is CASGKDRADTEAFF. The CDR3 coding sequence is TGTGCCAGCGGCAAGGACAGGGCGGACACTGAAGCTTTCTTT.